Below are 14 T cell receptor beta chains sequenced from a single sample in a study of shared clonotypes between healthy human individuals. Naive CD8 cells, CD45RO-negative and positively selected for CCR7, excluded terminally differentiated effector memory CD45RA+ cells. TCRdb's table, derived via immunoSEQ multiplex PCR, lists solely in-frame clones and lacks some. The table has around 2,000,000 clones, about 95% seen once. The sequenced material came from naive CD8+ T cells sorted from blood. These receptors were obtained from a man younger than 35 in good health.

The J gene is TRBJ2-1, the V gene TRBV4-3; 8 bases map to TRBD2. The ends lost 0 bases at V and 2 bases at J; junction bases unmatched: 9. The CDR3 is 18 residues long. The V gene's germline CDR1 is LGHNA and CDR2 YSLEER. The CDR3 DNA reads TGCGCCAGCAGCCAAGAAGTAGTAGCGGGATTCGCCTACAATGAGCAGTTCTTC. It yields the protein CASSQEVVAGFAYNEQFF.

The rearrangement joins TRBV10-2 to TRBJ2-3; D gene uncertain. Germline-derived CDR1 and CDR2 are WSHSY and SAAADI. CDR3 length: 13 residues. V lost 6 bases, J lost 2 bases, and 9 bases lay in between. The CDR3 spells CASRKHFTDTQYF. For the CDR3, the DNA is TGCGCCAGCAGGAAACACTTCACAGATACGCAGTATTTT.

The V gene is TRBV7-9, the J gene TRBJ2-7, with D perhaps TRBD1 (6 bases). Germline assignment: CDR1 SEHNR and CDR2 FQNEAQ (reference sequence). This CDR3 is built from 16 residues. V was pared by 4 bases and J by 0 bases, with 16 bases between. CDR3: CASSSSGTPGSYEQYF. Here the CDR3 DNA reads TGTGCCAGCAGCTCCTCCGGGACACCCGGCTCCTACGAGCAGTACTTC.

The chain carries TRBV9 and TRBJ1-3, with D possibly TRBD1 on 5 matching bases. Germline CDR1 and CDR2: SGDLS and YYNGEE. The CDR3 is 17 amino acids. The V and J ends lost 0 bases and 0 bases respectively, with 13 bases between them. CDR3 loop: CASSVGGAGNSGNTIYF. DNA of the CDR3: TGTGCCAGCAGCGTAGGGGGTGCAGGGAACTCTGGAAACACCATATATTTT.

This chain links TRBV28 with TRBJ2-7; D is undetermined. The CDR3 contains 12 residues. V lost 4 bases and J lost 6, with 10 bases in between. The germline gives CDR1 MDHEN, CDR2 SYDVKM. CDR3 protein: CASSSYIGEQYF. CDR3 DNA sequence: TGTGCCAGCAGTTCTTACATTGGCGAGCAGTACTTC. Supplemented by reference TRBV28 and TRBJ2-7, the full variable domain reads DVKVTQSSRYLVKRTGEKVFLECVQDMDHENMFWYRQDPGLGLRLIYFSYDVKMKEKGDIPEGYSVSREKKERFSLILESASTNQTSMYLCASSSYIGEQYFGPGTRLTVT.

The rearrangement joins TRBV7-9 to TRBJ1-3; D unclear. The CDR3 sequence is 11 residues long. CDR1 SEHNR and CDR2 FQNEAQ come from the germline V gene (reference sequence). Trimming shortened V by 1 base and J by 8 bases, and 3 bases separated the two germline ends. The CDR3: CASSLDYTIYF. CDR3 coding DNA: TGTGCCAGCAGCTTAGACTACACCATATATTTT. Drawing the rest from reference TRBV7-9 and TRBJ1-3, the complete variable domain is DTGVSQNPRHKITKRGQNVTFRCDPISEHNRLYWYRQTLGQGPEFLTYFQNEAQLEKSRLLSDRFSAERPKGSFSTLEIQRTEQGDSAMYLCASSLDYTIYFGEGSWLTVV.

J is TRBJ2-2 and V is TRBV4-1; D gene uncertain. From germline, CDR1 is MGHRA and CDR2 YSYEKL. The CDR3 has 15 amino acids. Trimming stripped 0 bases from V and 3 bases from J, with 8 bases between. CDR3 loop: CASSQDSGDTGELFF. CDR3 DNA sequence: TGCGCCAGCAGCCAAGATTCAGGAGACACCGGGGAGCTGTTTTTT.

The DNA of the CDR3 is TGCAGCGTTGAAAAGACGGATACGTCCTACGAGCAGTACTTC. This sequence encodes CSVEKTDTSYEQYF. The genes are TRBV29-1 and TRBJ2-7; D gene uncertain. The CDR3 contains 14 residues. The germline gives CDR1 SQVTM, CDR2 ANQGSEA. V lost 2 bases, J lost 1 base, and 12 bases lay in between.

This clone was observed a few times. The chain employs TRBV7-3 and TRBJ1-6; D possibly corresponds to TRBD1 (6 bases). Germline V gives CDR1 SGHTA, CDR2 FQGTGA. Between the trimmed V and J ends, which lost 0 bases and 9 bases, there was a span of 12 bases. CDR3 size: 15 residues. The CDR3 spells CASSLTLGGPSPLHF. In DNA form, the CDR3 reads TGTGCCAGCAGCTTAACGTTGGGGGGGCCTTCACCCCTCCACTTT.

The chain combines TRBV6-4 with TRBJ1-5, with unresolved D. V gave up 6 bases and J gave up 0 bases, with 12 bases separating them. CDR3 length: 15 residues. Germline V gene data show CDR1 as MRHNA and CDR2 as SNTAGT. In DNA, the CDR3 is TGTGCCAGCAGCCCTAGACACAATAGCAATCAGCCCCAGCATTTT. Translated: CASSPRHNSNQPQHF.

The genes are TRBV29-1 and TRBJ2-5; 11 bases map to TRBD2. Germline CDR1 is SQVTM and CDR2 is ANQGSEA. V gave up 2 bases and J gave up 1 base; unmatched junction bases: 12. This CDR3 has 18 amino acids. This CDR3 reads CSVEPLAGGSRGQETQYF. CDR3 DNA: TGCAGCGTTGAACCTCTAGCGGGAGGATCTCGGGGCCAAGAGACCCAGTACTTC.

This CDR3 reads CASSSEEADRGTGELFF. For the CDR3, the DNA is TGTGCCAGCAGCTCCGAGGAGGCCGACAGGGGGACCGGGGAGCTGTTTTTT. The rearrangement uses TRBV5-4 and TRBJ2-2; 9 bases align to TRBD1. This CDR3 region has 17 residues. J gave up 5 bases and V 3 bases, and 11 bases lay outside the gene matches. Germline-derived CDR1 and CDR2 are SGHNT and YYREEE (reference sequence).

This clone occurred once. V is TRBV13 and J is TRBJ1-1, with D uncertain. Germline CDR1 PRHDT, CDR2 FYEKMQ (reference sequence). V shed 4 bases and J shed 1 base, with 7 bases lying between them. This CDR3 comprises 13 residues. CDR3 residues: CASSYGRNTEAFF. In nucleotides, the CDR3 is TGTGCCAGCAGCTACGGAAGGAACACTGAAGCTTTCTTT.

The chain carries TRBV4-1 and TRBJ1-4, with unresolved D. Germline V gene data show CDR1 as MGHRA and CDR2 as YSYEKL. V lost 0 bases, J lost 11 bases, and 7 bases lay in between. The CDR3 loop spans 12 amino acids. The CDR3: CASSQEKEKLFF. The DNA for the CDR3 is TGCGCCAGCAGCCAAGAGAAGGAGAAACTGTTTTTT.